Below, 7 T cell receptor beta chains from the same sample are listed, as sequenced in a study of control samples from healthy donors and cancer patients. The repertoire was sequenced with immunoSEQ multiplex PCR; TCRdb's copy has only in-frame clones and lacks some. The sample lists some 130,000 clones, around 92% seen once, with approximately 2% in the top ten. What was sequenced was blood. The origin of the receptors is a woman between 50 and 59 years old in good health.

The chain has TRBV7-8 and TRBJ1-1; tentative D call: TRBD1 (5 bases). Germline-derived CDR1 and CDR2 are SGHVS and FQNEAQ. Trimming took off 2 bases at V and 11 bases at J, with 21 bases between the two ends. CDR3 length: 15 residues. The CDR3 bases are TGTGCCAGCAGCTTACAAGTCGGCATCGACGGGGGTGCTTTCTTT. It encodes CASSLQVGIDGGAFF.

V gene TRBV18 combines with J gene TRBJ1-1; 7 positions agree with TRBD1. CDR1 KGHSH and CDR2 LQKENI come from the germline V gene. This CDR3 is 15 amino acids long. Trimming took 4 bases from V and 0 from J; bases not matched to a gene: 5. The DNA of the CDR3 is TGTGCCAGCTCACAAAGGGACAGATTGAACACTGAAGCTTTCTTT. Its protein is CASSQRDRLNTEAFF.

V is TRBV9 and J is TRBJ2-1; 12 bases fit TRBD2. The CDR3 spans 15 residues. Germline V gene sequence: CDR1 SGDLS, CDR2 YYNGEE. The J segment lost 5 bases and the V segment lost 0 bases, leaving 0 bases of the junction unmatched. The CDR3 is CASSVGTSGDNEQFF. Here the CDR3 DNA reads TGTGCCAGCAGCGTAGGGACTAGCGGGGACAATGAGCAGTTCTTC.

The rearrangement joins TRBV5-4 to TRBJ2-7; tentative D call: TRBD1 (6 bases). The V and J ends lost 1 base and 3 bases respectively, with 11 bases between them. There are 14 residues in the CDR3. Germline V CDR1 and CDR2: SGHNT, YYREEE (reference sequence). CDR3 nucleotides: TGTGCCAGCAGCTTGCCGGGACATAACTACGAGCAGTACTTC. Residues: CASSLPGHNYEQYF.

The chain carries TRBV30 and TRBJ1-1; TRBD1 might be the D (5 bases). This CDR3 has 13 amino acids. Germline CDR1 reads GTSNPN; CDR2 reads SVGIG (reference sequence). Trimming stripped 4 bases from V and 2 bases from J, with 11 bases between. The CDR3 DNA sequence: TGTGCCTGGAACAGGAGACCCAACACTGAAGCTTTCTTT. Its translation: CAWNRRPNTEAFF.

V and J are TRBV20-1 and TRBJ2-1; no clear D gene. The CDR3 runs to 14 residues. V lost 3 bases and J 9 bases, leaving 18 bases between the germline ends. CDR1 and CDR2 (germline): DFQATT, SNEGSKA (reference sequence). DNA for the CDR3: TGCAGTGCTAGTTACAGACCTAAAAGGAGTGAGCAGTTCTTC. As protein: CSASYRPKRSEQFF.

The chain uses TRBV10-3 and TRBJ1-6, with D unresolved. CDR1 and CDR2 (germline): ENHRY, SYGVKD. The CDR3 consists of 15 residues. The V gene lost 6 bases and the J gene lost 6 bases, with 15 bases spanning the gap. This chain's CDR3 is CAIRNAKDGNSPLHF. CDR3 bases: TGTGCCATCAGAAATGCTAAGGACGGTAATTCACCCCTCCACTTT.